The 28 T cell receptor beta chains in this list originate from one sample, sequenced in a study of spatial heterogeneity in lung cancer. Time point indicated: sample taken at primary tumor resection. The input material, whole RNA from tumor, nontumor lung or frozen PBMC, was sequenced unsorted. TCRdb redid the calling of the 5' RACE reads with MiXCR, one entry per CDR3 protein. Found here are under 100,000 distinct CDR3 sequences, roughly 8.7% of them singletons; the top ten hold 6% to 7.5%. The sample was PBMCs, taken at surgery. The receptors here all came from a male donor with early-stage non-small cell lung cancer.

Only a few counts were recorded for this clonotype. The CDR3 DNA reads TGCAGTGCTAGGGTCCAAGCGGGGCATTTCTTC. Its protein product is CSARVQAGHFF. The gene calls are TRBV20-1 and TRBJ2-1; TRBD2 matches 7 bases. Germline V gene sequence: CDR1 DFQATT, CDR2 SNEGSKA (reference sequence). The CDR3 runs 11 residues. With 3 bases clipped from V and 16 bases from J, the junction kept 9 bases outside the gene matches.

There are a few counts of this clonotype. CDR3 residues: CSVGRATGELFF. In nucleotides, the CDR3 is TGCAGCGTGGGGAGGGCGACCGGGGAGCTGTTTTTT. The chain carries TRBV29-1 and TRBJ2-2; 7 positions agree with TRBD2. The ends lost 6 bases at V and 5 bases at J; junction bases unmatched: 3. In germline, CDR1 is SQVTM, CDR2 ANQGSEA. The CDR3 length is 12 residues.

The chain carries TRBV25-1 and TRBJ1-6, with a tentative D call TRBD1 (5 bases). The CDR3 length is 12 residues. Trimming left V 4 bases short and J 14 bases short, with 12 bases between. Germline CDR1 is MGHDK and CDR2 is SYGVNS. The CDR3 bases are TGTGCCAGCAGTGCGGGACCCGGGACCCTCCACTTT. This sequence encodes CASSAGPGTLHF.

This CDR3 is CASSLLEETQYF. In DNA form, the CDR3 reads TGTGCCAGCAGTTTACTAGAAGAGACCCAGTACTTC. This chain links TRBV28 with TRBJ2-5, with D hard to call. Between the trimmed V and J ends, which lost 2 bases and 3 bases, there was a span of 4 bases. Germline values: CDR1 MDHEN, CDR2 SYDVKM. There are 12 residues in the CDR3.

This clonotype was picked up many times. The chain combines TRBV7-2 with TRBJ1-5; D uncertain. Germline loops: CDR1 SGHTA, CDR2 FQGNSA. V was pared by 1 base and J by 2 bases, with 6 bases between. This CDR3 contains 14 residues. This chain's CDR3 is CASSLGRRNQPQHF. The DNA for the CDR3 is TGTGCCAGCAGCTTAGGCAGGCGCAATCAGCCCCAGCATTTT.

This clonotype has a count of ten or more. This chain joins TRBV5-4 and TRBJ2-3, with TRBD2 identical over 7 bases. The CDR3 length is 17 residues. The V gene end was trimmed by 0 bases and the J gene end by 5 bases; junction bases not matched to a gene: 12. The V gene's germline CDR1 is SGHNT and CDR2 YYREEE (reference sequence). CDR3 in amino acids: CASSLEFGGGRQDTQYF. The CDR3 DNA is TGTGCCAGCAGCTTGGAGTTTGGGGGAGGGCGTCAAGATACGCAGTATTTT.

This clonotype was detected a few times. The V gene is TRBV7-2, the J gene TRBJ1-1; D perhaps matches TRBD1 (5 bases). The CDR3 runs to 13 residues. The V end lost 5 bases, the J end lost 0 bases, and 7 bases lay between the germline ends. The germline V gene has CDR1 SGHTA and CDR2 FQGNSA. CDR3 coding DNA: TGTGCCAGCAGCCGACAGATGAACACTGAAGCTTTCTTT. Translated: CASSRQMNTEAFF.

In its sample, this clonotype was seen a few times. The chain links TRBV28 to TRBJ2-7; perhaps D is TRBD1 or TRBD2 (5 bases each). The CDR3 covers 13 residues. CDR1 is MDHEN, CDR2 SYDVKM, per germline. V was cut by 2 bases and J by 8 bases, with 13 bases left in between. This CDR3 reads CASSLEGPWQQYF. DNA for the CDR3: TGTGCCAGCAGTTTAGAGGGGCCTTGGCAGCAGTACTTC.

This clonotype was seen ten or more times. The V and J genes are TRBV5-6 and TRBJ2-5; 8 bases match TRBD1. After removal of 4 bases from V and 5 bases from J, the junction contained 13 bases not matched to a gene. This CDR3 is built from 16 residues. The germline V gene encodes CDR1 SGHDT and CDR2 YYEEEE. Written as DNA, the CDR3 is TGTGCCAGCAGCCTCCTGGGGCAGGGGGCTCGGGAGACCCAGTACTTC. Translated, it gives CASSLLGQGARETQYF. The full variable domain, with the rest looked up from reference TRBV5-6 and TRBJ2-5, is DAGVTQSPTHLIKTRGQQVTLRCSPKSGHDTVSWYQQALGQGPQFIFQYYEEEERQRGNFPDRFSGHQFPNYSSELNVNALLLGDSALYLCASSLLGQGARETQYFGPGTRLLVL.

This clonotype was observed many times. The chain has TRBV7-2 and TRBJ2-1; no definite D call. Germline assignment: CDR1 SGHTA and CDR2 FQGNSA. The length of the CDR3 is 12 residues. V lost 3 bases to trimming and J lost 5 bases, with 5 bases between them. The CDR3 is CASSLDDNEQFF. The CDR3, as DNA: TGTGCCAGCAGCTTGGACGACAATGAGCAGTTCTTC.

The sample holds a few counts of this clonotype. V usage is TRBV7-3 and J usage is TRBJ2-2, with a possible D match to TRBD1 (6 bases). This CDR3 is 15 amino acids long. V lost 3 bases and J 0 bases, leaving 8 bases between the germline ends. Germline V gene lookup returns CDR1 SGHTA and CDR2 FQGTGA. CDR3 sequence reads: CASSLDSSNTGELFF. The CDR3, as DNA: TGTGCCAGCAGCTTGGACAGCTCGAACACCGGGGAGCTGTTTTTT.

In its sample, this clonotype was seen a few times. CDR3: CASSSSGGVSGANVLTF. In DNA, the CDR3 is TGTGCCAGTAGTAGTAGCGGGGGTGTCTCTGGGGCCAACGTCCTGACTTTC. The genes are TRBV19 and TRBJ2-6; 9 positions match TRBD2. Germline CDR1 is LNHDA and CDR2 is SQIVND (reference sequence). J lost 0 bases, V lost 4 bases, and 4 bases had no gene match. The CDR3 is 17 amino acids.

This clonotype was detected only a few times. This chain uses TRBV19 with TRBJ2-3; no definite D call. Per germline, CDR1 LNHDA and CDR2 SQIVND (reference sequence). The CDR3 sequence is 14 residues long. The germline V and J ends were trimmed by 2 bases and 4 bases, with 10 bases remaining between them. CDR3 amino acids: CASSIRPDSDTQYF. The CDR3 DNA is TGTGCCAGTAGTATAAGACCGGATTCAGATACGCAGTATTTT. The whole variable domain, filled in from reference TRBV19 and TRBJ2-3, reads DGGITQSPKYLFRKEGQNVTLSCEQNLNHDAMYWYRQDPGQGLRLIYYSQIVNDFQKGDIAEGYSVSREKKESFPLTVTSAQKNPTAFYLCASSIRPDSDTQYFGPGTRLTVL.

A few counts support this clonotype. V and J are TRBV2 and TRBJ2-1; TRBD2 matches 10 bases. The CDR3 has 15 amino acids. Germline V gene data show CDR1 as SNHLY and CDR2 as FYNNEI. Trimming removed 8 bases from V and 0 bases from J; junction bases left unmatched: 4. The CDR3 bases are TGTGCCAGCGGTATAGCGGGGGGCTCCTACAATGAGCAGTTCTTC. It is translated as CASGIAGGSYNEQFF.

This clonotype occurred many times. This chain connects TRBV18 to TRBJ2-3; D is tentatively TRBD1 or TRBD2 (5 bases each). Trimming shortened V by 0 bases and J by 1 base, and 11 bases separated the two germline ends. The CDR3 is 16 residues long. Per germline, CDR1 KGHSH and CDR2 LQKENI. CDR3: CASSPPWDARTDTQYF. The CDR3 region has the DNA TGTGCCAGCTCACCACCGTGGGACGCGCGCACAGATACGCAGTATTTT.

The chain links TRBV10-2 to TRBJ2-1, with TRBD1 matching over 9 bases. The germline gives CDR1 WSHSY, CDR2 SAAADI. The CDR3 is 14 amino acids. The J segment lost 6 bases and the V segment lost 4 bases, leaving 4 bases of the junction unmatched. CDR3 bases: TGCGCCAGCAGTGTCCGGGACAGGGCCAATGAGCAGTTCTTC. Translation: CASSVRDRANEQFF.

This clonotype showed up just a few times. V and J are TRBV5-1 and TRBJ1-1, with a tentative D call TRBD1 (5 bases). V lost 4 bases and J lost 3, with 13 bases in between. The length of the CDR3 is 14 residues. The germline V gene has CDR1 SGHRS and CDR2 YFSETQ. CDR3 bases: TGCGCCAGCAGCCCGGATGGGGGATACACTGAAGCTTTCTTT. Its protein product is CASSPDGGYTEAFF.

This clonotype was seen many times. This chain links TRBV20-1 with TRBJ2-1, with D perhaps matching TRBD2 (5 bases). Trimming removed 3 bases from V and 2 bases from J, with 11 bases in between. The CDR3 spans 14 residues. Germline-derived CDR1 and CDR2 are DFQATT and SNEGSKA (reference sequence). The CDR3 nucleotides are TGCAGTGCTAGGAGGGTCTTCACCTACAATGAGCAGTTCTTC. It codes for CSARRVFTYNEQFF.

This clonotype was detected many times. The chain is built from TRBV7-2 and TRBJ2-5, with 8 nucleotides matching TRBD2. With 3 bases clipped from V and 3 bases from J, the junction kept 3 bases outside the gene matches. The germline gives CDR1 SGHTA, CDR2 FQGNSA. CDR3 length equals 14 residues. The DNA of the CDR3 is TGTGCCAGCAGCTTCCCGGGACTAGAAGAGACCCAGTACTTC. Translated, it gives CASSFPGLEETQYF. The full variable domain, with the rest looked up from reference TRBV7-2 and TRBJ2-5, is GAGVSQSPSNKVTEKGKDVELRCDPISGHTALYWYRQSLGQGLEFLIYFQGNSAPDKSGLPSDRFSAERTGGSVSTLTIQRTQQEDSAVYLCASSFPGLEETQYFGPGTRLLVL.

This clonotype was observed many times. The chain joins TRBV28 to TRBJ2-7, with D possibly matching TRBD1 (5 bases). Per the germline V gene, CDR1 is MDHEN and CDR2 is SYDVKM. Deletions cut 6 bases from V and 4 bases from J, with 10 bases between. The CDR3 has 12 amino acids. CDR3 nucleotide sequence: TGTGCCAGCAGCCCAGACAGATACGAGCAGTACTTC. It is translated as CASSPDRYEQYF.

In its sample, this clonotype was seen many times. The chain uses TRBV7-6 and TRBJ2-3, with 8 bases fitting TRBD2. The CDR3 spans 16 residues. The V segment lost 5 bases and the J segment 0 bases; nucleotides outside the gene matches: 7. Germline CDR1 SGHVS, CDR2 FNYEAQ. CDR3 protein: CASSPRLARSTDTQYF. DNA for the CDR3: TGTGCCAGCAGCCCCCGACTAGCGCGGAGCACAGATACGCAGTATTTT.

This clonotype was seen repeatedly, ten times or more. The rearrangement links TRBV5-1 to TRBJ2-5; TRBD1 aligns across 11 bases. The CDR3 totals 15 residues. J was trimmed by 5 bases and V by 4 bases; bases with no gene match: 7. Germline V lookup: CDR1 SGHRS, CDR2 YFSETQ. The CDR3 nucleotides are TGCGCCAGCAGCCGCGACGGGACAGGGGGTGAGACCCAGTACTTC. This codes for CASSRDGTGGETQYF.

The V and J genes are TRBV9 and TRBJ2-3, with TRBD2 as a possible D gene (6 bases). Germline assignment: CDR1 SGDLS and CDR2 YYNGEE. V lost 6 bases, J lost 1 base, and 15 bases lay in between. CDR3 length equals 15 residues. The CDR3 nucleotides are TGTGCCAGCAACGGGGGAGCCGTTGGCACAGATACGCAGTATTTT. Encoded protein: CASNGGAVGTDTQYF.

This clonotype came up a few times. This chain connects TRBV14 to TRBJ2-1, with D perhaps matching TRBD2 (6 bases). The CDR3 runs 17 residues. V was clipped by 3 bases and J by 0 bases, with 15 bases between them. Per the germline V gene, CDR1 is SGHDN and CDR2 is FVKESK. CDR3 sequence (DNA): TGTGCCAGCAGCCACCAGGGCGGGACCGTCTCCTACAATGAGCAGTTCTTC. This sequence encodes CASSHQGGTVSYNEQFF.

This clonotype was found a few times. V is TRBV18 and J is TRBJ2-1, with D perhaps matching TRBD1 or TRBD2 (5 bases each). Trimming took off 6 bases at V and 9 bases at J, with 12 bases between the two ends. The germline gives CDR1 KGHSH, CDR2 LQKENI. This CDR3 has 12 residues. Here the CDR3 reads CASSSLGGEQFF. The CDR3 nucleotides are TGTGCCAGCTCCTCCCTTGGGGGTGAGCAGTTCTTC.

This clonotype was recorded a few times. The rearrangement joins TRBV19 to TRBJ2-6; D not resolved. Trimming took 6 bases from V and 0 from J, leaving 9 bases between them. The CDR3 contains 15 residues. Germline loops: CDR1 LNHDA, CDR2 SQIVND (reference sequence). The CDR3 here is CASRPQTSGANVLTF. In nucleotides, the CDR3 is TGTGCCAGTAGGCCACAGACCTCTGGGGCCAACGTCCTGACTTTC.

The table lists this clonotype with a few counts. V is TRBV5-1 and J is TRBJ2-1, with 8 bases fitting TRBD1. The V gene end was trimmed by 4 bases and the J gene end by 3 bases; junction bases not matched to a gene: 3. The CDR3 has 14 amino acids. Germline V lookup: CDR1 SGHRS, CDR2 YFSETQ. The CDR3 DNA sequence: TGCGCCAGCAGCGCGGACAGGGTCTACAATGAGCAGTTCTTC. Its protein is CASSADRVYNEQFF.

This clonotype was seen only once. V is TRBV29-1 and J is TRBJ1-4; 8 nucleotides align to TRBD1. Germline CDR1 and CDR2: SQVTM and ANQGSEA. This CDR3 is 13 amino acids long. Losses at the gene ends were 5 bases for V and 8 bases for J; bases not matched to a gene: 7. CDR3 nucleotide sequence: TGCAGCGTTACAGGACAGGGTGGAGAAAAACTGTTTTTT. This encodes CSVTGQGGEKLFF. The variable domain in full, with the rest retrieved from reference TRBV29-1 and TRBJ1-4, is SAVISQKPSRDICQRGTSLTIQCQVDSQVTMMFWYRQQPGQSLTLIATANQGSEATYESGFVIDKFPISRPNLTFSTLTVSNMSPEDSSIYLCSVTGQGGEKLFFGSGTQLSVL.